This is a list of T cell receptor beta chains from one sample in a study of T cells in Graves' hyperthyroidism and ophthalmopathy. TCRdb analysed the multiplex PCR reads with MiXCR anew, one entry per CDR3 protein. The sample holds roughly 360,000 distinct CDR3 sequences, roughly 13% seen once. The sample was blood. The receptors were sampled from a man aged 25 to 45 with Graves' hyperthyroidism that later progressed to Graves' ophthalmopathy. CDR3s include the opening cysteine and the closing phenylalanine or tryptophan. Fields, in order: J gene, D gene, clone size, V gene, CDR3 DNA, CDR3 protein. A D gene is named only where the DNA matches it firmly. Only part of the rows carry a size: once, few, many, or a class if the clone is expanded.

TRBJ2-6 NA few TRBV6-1 TGTGCCAGCAGCCACCTTCTTCGCTCTGGGGCCAACGTCCTGACTTTC CASSHLLRSGANVLTF
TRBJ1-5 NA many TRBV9 TGTGCCAGCAGCGTAGGGGGTACCGTGCGGGATCAGCCCCAGCATTTT CASSVGGTVRDQPQHF
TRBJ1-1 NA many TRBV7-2 TGTGCCAGCAGCGGGCTTTCCGCATCTGAAGCTTTCTTT CASSGLSASEAFF
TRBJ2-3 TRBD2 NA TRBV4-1 TGCGCCAGCAGCCAAGACGCGGGGGGCACAGATACGCAGTATTTT CASSQDAGGTDTQYF
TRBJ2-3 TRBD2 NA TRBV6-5 TGTGCCAGCAGTTACTCGAGAAGCGGGGGTTCAGATACGCAGTATTTT CASSYSRSGGSDTQYF
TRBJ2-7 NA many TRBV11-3 TGTGCCAGCAGCTTAGCCCTGGACAGCCCTACCTACGAGCAGTACTTC CASSLALDSPTYEQYF
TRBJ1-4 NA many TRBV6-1 TGTGCCAGCACCATAACAGGGTCAACTAATGAAAAACTGTTTTTT CASTITGSTNEKLFF
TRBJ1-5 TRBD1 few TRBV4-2 TGTGCCAGCAGCCAAGACGGACAGGGAGTTCTGCCCCAGCATTTT CASSQDGQGVLPQHF
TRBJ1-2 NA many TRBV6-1 TGTGCCAGCAGGCGACAGGTAACGGATGGCTACACCTTC CASRRQVTDGYTF
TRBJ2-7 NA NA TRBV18 TGTGCCAGCTCACCCCCTTCCATGACAGCGTACTACGAGCAGTACTTC CASSPPSMTAYYEQYF
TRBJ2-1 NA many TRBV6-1 TGTGCCAGCAGGAGGGGGGCGTATATTGGGAATGAGCAGTTCTTC CASRRGAYIGNEQFF
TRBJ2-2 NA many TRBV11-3 TGTGCCAGCAGCGGAAACACCGGGGAGCTGTTTTTT CASSGNTGELFF
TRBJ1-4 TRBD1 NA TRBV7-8 TGTGCCAGCAGCGACAGGGTCACTAATGAAAAACTGTTTTTT CASSDRVTNEKLFF
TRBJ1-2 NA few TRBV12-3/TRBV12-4 TGTGGCAGCAGCCGGCGGCAGCCATCCTATGGCTACACCTTC CGSSRRQPSYGYTF
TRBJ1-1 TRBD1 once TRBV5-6 TGTGCCAGCAGCATATACAGGGGGATGAACACTGAAGCTTTCTTT CASSIYRGMNTEAFF
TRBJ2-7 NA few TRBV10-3 TGTGCCATTCGGACATTCTACTACGAGCAGTACTTC CAIRTFYYEQYF
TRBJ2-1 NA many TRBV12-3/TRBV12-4 TGTGCCAGCAGGGCCCAGGGAGTTGTGGGCAATGAGCAGTTCTTC CASRAQGVVGNEQFF
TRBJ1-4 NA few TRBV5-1 TGCGCCAGCAGCTTGGACGAGGGCAAGCATGAAAAACTGTTTTTT CASSLDEGKHEKLFF
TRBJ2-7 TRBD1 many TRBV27 TGTGCCAGCAGCTACACGGGACAGGGGAACTACGAGCAGTACTTC CASSYTGQGNYEQYF
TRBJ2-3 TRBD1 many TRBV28 TGTGCCAGCAGTTTGGGGACAGGGACTACGCAGTATTTT CASSLGTGTTQYF
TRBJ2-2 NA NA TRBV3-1 TGTGCCAGCAGAACGGGGGGCTTATGGACCGGGGAGCTGTTTTTT CASRTGGLWTGELFF
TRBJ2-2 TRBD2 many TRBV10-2 TGCGCCAGCAGTCGACTAGCGGGGGGTGAGGGGGAGCTGTTTTTT CASSRLAGGEGELFF
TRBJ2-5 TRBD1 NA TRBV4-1 TGCGCCAGCAGCCCTCGGACAGGGGTGACCCAGTACTTC CASSPRTGVTQYF
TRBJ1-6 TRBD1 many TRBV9 TGTGCCAGCAGCGTAGGGAACGGGGACAGTTCACCCCTCCACTTT CASSVGNGDSSPLHF
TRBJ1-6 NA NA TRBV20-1 TGCAGTGCGATAGCACCATCCTCCTATAATTCACCCCTCCACTTT CSAIAPSSYNSPLHF
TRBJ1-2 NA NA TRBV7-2 TGTGCCAGCAGCTCCGGTCCCGGATTTCTCTATGGCTACACCTTC CASSSGPGFLYGYTF
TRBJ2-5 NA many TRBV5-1 TGCGCCAGCAGCTTGGTACCGTCGGTCGTGGAGACCCAGTACTTC CASSLVPSVVETQYF
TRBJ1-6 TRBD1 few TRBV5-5 TGTGCCAGCAGCCTTCGGACAGGGAGTAATTCACCCCTCCACTTT CASSLRTGSNSPLHF
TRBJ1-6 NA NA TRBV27 TGTGCCAGCAGTTTATCGGCCGGGGGCGTCTCACCCCTCCACTTT CASSLSAGGVSPLHF
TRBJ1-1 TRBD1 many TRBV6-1 TGTGCCAGCAGTCCTAGGACAGGACTCGAAGCTTTCTTT CASSPRTGLEAFF
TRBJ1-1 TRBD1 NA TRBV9 TGTGCCAGCAGCGTAGGAGACAGGGGATTAGGCACTGAAGCTTTCTTT CASSVGDRGLGTEAFF
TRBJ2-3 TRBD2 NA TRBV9 TGTGCCAGCAGCCCTGGGACTAGCCCCGCAGATACGCAGTATTTT CASSPGTSPADTQYF
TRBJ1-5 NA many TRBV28 TGTGCCAGCAGTTTACCGGACACTAGCAATCAGCCCCAGCATTTT CASSLPDTSNQPQHF
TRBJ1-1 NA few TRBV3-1 TGTGCCAGCAGCCAAGAGGGAATCAAAGCTTTCTTT CASSQEGIKAFF
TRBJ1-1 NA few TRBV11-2 TGTGCCAGCAGCCCGAATGGGGTGAGCACTGAAGCTTTCTTT CASSPNGVSTEAFF
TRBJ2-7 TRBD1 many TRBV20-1 TGCAGTGCTAGGGGACAGTTCAGCTCCTACGAGCAGTACTTC CSARGQFSSYEQYF
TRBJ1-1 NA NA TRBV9 TGTGCCAGCAGCGTAGCCGGGGGGATGAACACTGAAGCTTTCTTT CASSVAGGMNTEAFF
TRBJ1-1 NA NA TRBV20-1 TGCAGTGCTAGTCCCGGGGGGGGCAACACTGAAGCTTTCTTT CSASPGGGNTEAFF
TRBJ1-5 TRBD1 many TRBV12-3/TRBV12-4 TGTGCCAGCATCGGGGGGACAGGCTCCGAGGCCAAGGATCAGCCCCAGCATTTT CASIGGTGSEAKDQPQHF
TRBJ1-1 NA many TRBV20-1 TGCAGTGCCAAATCCACCAACACTGAAGCTTTCTTT CSAKSTNTEAFF
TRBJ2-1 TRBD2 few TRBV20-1 TGCAGTGCGACCGGGACTAGCGGGAAGTACAATGAGCAGTTCTTC CSATGTSGKYNEQFF
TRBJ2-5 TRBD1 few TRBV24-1 TGTGCCACCAGTGCCGGGACAGGATATACGACCCCGGGGGCCCAGTACTTC CATSAGTGYTTPGAQYF